This T cell receptor beta chain was identified in a study of identical twins. Germline loops: CDR1 SEHNR, CDR2 FQNEAQ (reference sequence). V lost 9 bases to trimming and J lost 2 bases, with 16 bases between them. This CDR3 is 14 amino acids long. A universal primer site came from template switching; cDNA carried unique molecular identifiers. TCRdb re-called the 5' RACE reads with MiXCR, one entry per CDR3 protein. The sample holds under 900,000 distinct CDR3 sequences, around a sixth seen once. This same sample was also taken into another study, of T cells expressing NK-cell markers.

This TCR was sampled from a young woman in good health. The chain recombines TRBV7-9 with TRBJ1-1; tentatively, D is TRBD1 (6 bases). The sequencing input was PBMCs. DNA for the CDR3: TGTGCCAGTGGGAGGGGGGTGGATAACACTGAAGCTTTCTTT. Residues: CASGRGVDNTEAFF.